Each of the 24 T cell receptor beta chains below was sequenced from the same sample in a study of blood T cell repertoires in COVID-19. This table comes from immunoSEQ multiplex PCR, and its TCRdb copy is limited to in-frame clones, with some not included. The sample holds 300,000 to 400,000 clones, around four fifths seen once. Sequencing was done on a sample of peripheral blood. Receptors were obtained from a man in his thirties or forties with active or convalescent COVID-19.

J is TRBJ2-7 and V is TRBV6-2 or TRBV6-3, with D unresolved. Germline lookup yields CDR1 MNHEY and CDR2 SVGEGT. Deletions cut 6 bases from V and 2 bases from J, with 11 bases between. The CDR3 is 13 residues long. The CDR3: CASSSDIPYEQYF. CDR3 DNA sequence: TGTGCCAGCAGCTCAGACATTCCCTACGAGCAGTACTTC.

The chain employs TRBV6-5 and TRBJ1-2; 8 bases line up with TRBD1. Per the germline V gene, CDR1 is MNHEY and CDR2 is SVGAGI. The length of the CDR3 is 14 residues. V trimming: 5 bases; J trimming: 1 base; junction bases outside the gene matches: 3. For the CDR3, the DNA is TGTGCCAGCAGTAGACAGGGGATTAACTATGGCTACACCTTC. This gives the protein CASSRQGINYGYTF.

The J gene is TRBJ1-5, the V gene TRBV3-1 (or the pseudogene TRBV3-2); the match to TRBD1 covers 9 bases. CDR3 length: 16 amino acids. Looked up from germline, CDR1 is LGHDT and CDR2 is YNNKEL (reference sequence). V was clipped by 2 bases and J by 4 bases; unmatched bases: 6. The CDR3 region is CASSQSTGGRNQPQHF. The CDR3 region has the DNA TGTGCCAGCAGCCAATCTACAGGGGGCCGAAATCAGCCCCAGCATTTT.

V gene TRBV7-2 combines with J gene TRBJ2-1, with D perhaps TRBD2 (6 bases). Germline CDR1 is SGHTA and CDR2 is FQGNSA. The CDR3 has 15 residues. V was clipped by 1 base and J by 7 bases, with 14 bases between them. The CDR3 DNA reads as TGTGCCAGCAGCTTAGACACCCTGAGCGGGAATGAGCAGTTCTTC. Protein: CASSLDTLSGNEQFF. Full variable domain (remainder filled in from reference TRBV7-2 and TRBJ2-1): GAGVSQSPSNKVTEKGKDVELRCDPISGHTALYWYRQSLGQGLEFLIYFQGNSAPDKSGLPSDRFSAERTGGSVSTLTIQRTQQEDSAVYLCASSLDTLSGNEQFFGPGTRLTVL.

The chain's CDR3 is CASSSDRTDNEKLFF. The CDR3 DNA is TGCGCCAGCAGCTCTGATAGGACAGACAATGAAAAACTGTTTTTT. This chain uses TRBV5-1 with TRBJ1-4; the D gene is possibly TRBD1 (6 bases). Germline values: CDR1 SGHRS, CDR2 YFSETQ. Trimming took 3 bases from V and 5 from J, leaving 14 bases between them. This CDR3 is 15 amino acids long.

V usage is TRBV5-4 and J usage is TRBJ1-6, with D perhaps TRBD1 (6 bases). Between the trimmed V and J ends, which lost 4 bases and 9 bases, there was a span of 20 bases. Germline V gives CDR1 SGHNT, CDR2 YYREEE (reference sequence). The CDR3 runs 16 residues. The CDR3 bases are TGTGCCAGCAGCCGCGACAGGTTGTCTAGAAGTTCACCCCTCCACTTT. Translating it yields CASSRDRLSRSSPLHF.

This chain uses TRBV27 with TRBJ1-3; the D is unclear. The germline V and J ends were trimmed by 5 bases and 8 bases, with 13 bases remaining between them. CDR3 size: 13 residues. The germline gives CDR1 MNHEY, CDR2 SMNVEV (reference sequence). The CDR3 bases are TGTGCCAGCAGTCCGACTCCGAGGGACACCATATATTTT. Its translation: CASSPTPRDTIYF.

This chain uses TRBV12-5 with TRBJ1-1; D unclear. V lost 5 bases to trimming and J lost 2 bases, with 15 bases between them. The CDR3 runs 15 residues. From germline, CDR1 is LGHNT and CDR2 FRNRAP. CDR3 in DNA: TGTGCTAGTGGTCCCCCTCTGACTGGAAACACTGAAGCTTTCTTT. Amino acids: CASGPPLTGNTEAFF.

This rearrangement joins TRBV7-9 to TRBJ2-7, with TRBD2 matching 13 bases. Trimming took 5 bases from V and 2 from J; bases not matched to a gene: 3. The germline gives CDR1 SEHNR, CDR2 FQNEAQ (reference sequence). The CDR3 has 15 residues. CDR3: CASSQGLAGTYEQYF. CDR3 nucleotides: TGTGCCAGCAGCCAGGGACTAGCGGGAACCTACGAGCAGTACTTC.

This clone has a single count. This chain joins TRBV19 and TRBJ1-2; 9 bases fit TRBD1. The V gene's germline CDR1 is LNHDA and CDR2 SQIVND (reference sequence). V lost 7 bases to trimming and J lost 6 bases; unmatched junction nucleotides: 12. The length of the CDR3 is 15 residues. The CDR3 DNA sequence: TGTGCCAGTACCCAGATGACAGGGGGGGTTGATGGCTACACCTTC. Its protein product is CASTQMTGGVDGYTF. Combining the CDR3 with reference TRBV19 and TRBJ1-2 gives the whole variable domain DGGITQSPKYLFRKEGQNVTLSCEQNLNHDAMYWYRQDPGQGLRLIYYSQIVNDFQKGDIAEGYSVSREKKESFPLTVTSAQKNPTAFYLCASTQMTGGVDGYTFGSGTRLTVV.

The chain employs TRBV18 and TRBJ1-3; D not resolved. Germline CDR1 and CDR2: KGHSH and LQKENI. The CDR3 runs 15 residues. Trimming took 0 bases from V and 0 from J, leaving 6 bases between them. The DNA of the CDR3 is TGTGCCAGCTCACCACCGAGTTCCTCTGGAAACACCATATATTTT. It is translated as CASSPPSSSGNTIYF.

The rearrangement uses TRBV7-6 and TRBJ1-3, with D unresolved. Trimming removed 5 bases from V and 0 bases from J, with 20 bases in between. This CDR3 comprises 18 residues. Looked up from germline, CDR1 is SGHVS and CDR2 is FNYEAQ. Written as DNA, the CDR3 is TGTGCCAGCAGCACGTCCCGGTGGAGCGGCTCCTCTGGAAACACCATATATTTT. It translates to CASSTSRWSGSSGNTIYF.

The V call is TRBV3-1 (or the pseudogene TRBV3-2), the J call TRBJ2-3; 8 positions agree with TRBD2. The CDR3 spans 17 residues. Trimming took 0 bases from V and 6 from J; bases not matched to a gene: 11. The germline V gene has CDR1 LGHDT and CDR2 YNNKEL (reference sequence). In DNA form, the CDR3 reads TGTGCCAGCAGCCAAGAAGGATACGCGGGAGGCAGGGATACGCAGTATTTT. Encoded protein: CASSQEGYAGGRDTQYF.

The gene calls are TRBV7-2 and TRBJ2-3; D not certain. CDR3 length equals 12 residues. Per the germline V gene, CDR1 is SGHTA and CDR2 is FQGNSA. The V and J ends lost 2 bases and 5 bases respectively, with 5 bases between them. The CDR3 spells CASSLLRDTQYF. CDR3 bases: TGTGCCAGCAGCTTATTGCGAGATACGCAGTATTTT.

The rearrangement uses TRBV25-1 and TRBJ1-3, with 7 bases matching TRBD1. Trimming removed 3 bases from V and 0 bases from J; junction bases left unmatched: 5. This CDR3 is 16 amino acids long. Looked up from germline, CDR1 is MGHDK and CDR2 is SYGVNS. The CDR3 nucleotides are TGTGCCAGCAGTGACTGGACAGGCCGCTCTGGAAACACCATATATTTT. Its translation is CASSDWTGRSGNTIYF.

This clone was observed a few times. The V and J genes are TRBV30 and TRBJ1-2; 12 nucleotides match TRBD1. V shed 8 bases and J 8 bases; nucleotides not matched to a gene: 15. This CDR3 contains 15 residues. Germline CDR1 is GTSNPN and CDR2 is SVGIG (reference sequence). The CDR3 loop is CATGGQGAPWWGYTF. DNA for the CDR3: TGTGCCACAGGGGGACAGGGGGCGCCGTGGTGGGGCTACACCTTC.

This clone was counted only a few times. The V and J genes are TRBV3-1 (or the pseudogene TRBV3-2) and TRBJ1-2; TRBD1 aligns across 7 bases. Unmatched junction bases numbered 12, after V lost 5 bases and J lost 6 bases. Germline assignment: CDR1 LGHDT and CDR2 YNNKEL (reference sequence). This CDR3 comprises 15 residues. CDR3 amino acids: CASSVYTGAGNGYTF. As DNA, the CDR3 is TGTGCCAGCAGCGTATACACAGGGGCTGGGAATGGCTACACCTTC.

This clone was observed once. The genes are TRBV4-1 and TRBJ1-2; 9 nucleotides align to TRBD1. Germline assignment: CDR1 MGHRA and CDR2 YSYEKL. V was clipped by 4 bases and J by 3 bases; unmatched bases: 6. This CDR3 is built from 15 residues. The chain's CDR3 is CASSRGTGTDYGYTF. CDR3 coding DNA: TGCGCCAGCAGCCGGGGGACAGGGACCGACTATGGCTACACCTTC.

The chain couples TRBV30 to TRBJ1-6; D not resolved. The CDR3 totals 12 residues. The V gene's germline CDR1 is GTSNPN and CDR2 SVGIG (reference sequence). V lost 2 bases and J lost 7, with 6 bases in between. The DNA of the CDR3 is TGTGCCTGGAGTCGACTGAATTCACCCCTCCACTTT. As protein: CAWSRLNSPLHF.

The chain recombines TRBV4-2 with TRBJ2-2; 11 nucleotides align to TRBD1. In germline, CDR1 is LGHNA, CDR2 YNFKEQ. V gave up 3 bases and J gave up 0 bases; unmatched junction bases: 0. The CDR3 spans 16 residues. The DNA of the CDR3 is TGTGCCAGCAGCCAGGGACAGGGGGCGAACACCGGGGAGCTGTTTTTT. This gives the protein CASSQGQGANTGELFF.

For this clone: This sample includes further DNA sequences coding for the same CDR3. The chain couples TRBV20-1 to TRBJ2-1, with D hard to call. The CDR3 is 14 residues long. Germline CDR1 and CDR2: DFQATT and SNEGSKA (reference sequence). V dropped 3 bases and J dropped 0 bases, with 9 bases sitting between them. CDR3 protein: CSASGRYSYNEQFF. In DNA, the CDR3 is TGCAGTGCTAGTGGTAGATACTCCTACAATGAGCAGTTCTTC.

This clone appeared once. The chain joins TRBV11-1 to TRBJ2-1; 8 bases align to TRBD1. Germline CDR1 and CDR2: SGHAT and FQDESV (reference sequence). V was pared by 1 base and J by 6 bases, with 8 bases of the junction left unmatched. The CDR3 is made up of 16 amino acids. CDR3 amino acids: CASSLGRAGGFNEQFF. The CDR3 DNA sequence: TGTGCCAGCAGCTTAGGCCGCGCAGGGGGCTTCAATGAGCAGTTCTTC.

J is TRBJ1-1 and V is TRBV18; D is possibly TRBD1 (6 bases). Germline CDR1 and CDR2: KGHSH and LQKENI. With 2 bases removed from V and 4 bases from J, the gap between germline ends came to 11 bases. This CDR3 contains 14 residues. CDR3 sequence (DNA): TGTGCCAGCTCACCAGAACAGGGTCTCACTGAAGCTTTCTTT. This codes for CASSPEQGLTEAFF.

V gene TRBV3-1 (or the pseudogene TRBV3-2) combines with J gene TRBJ1-5, with unresolved D. V lost 1 base, J lost 5 bases, and 6 bases lay in between. Per germline, CDR1 LGHDT and CDR2 YNNKEL (reference sequence). The CDR3 is made up of 13 amino acids. The CDR3 sequence is CASSQAPDQPQHF. The CDR3 DNA is TGTGCCAGCAGCCAAGCCCCGGATCAGCCCCAGCATTTT.